The 21 T cell receptor beta chains listed next were all sequenced from one sample in a study of cytomegalovirus exposure and HLA in healthy donors. The PCR contained 60 Vbeta and 13 Jbeta primers. Profiling relied on immunoSEQ multiplex PCR, and the TCRdb table lists in-frame clones only, not all of them. The table lists about 100,000 clones, 70% to 85% of them singletons, with more than 0.95% in the top ten. Sequenced material: PBMCs. The receptors here all came from a woman under 30 in good health and CMV-seronegative.

The gene calls are TRBV28 and TRBJ1-1; TRBD1 might be the D (5 bases). The CDR3 is 17 residues long. CDR1 and CDR2 (germline): MDHEN, SYDVKM. Between the trimmed V and J ends, which lost 1 base and 1 base, there was a span of 16 bases. CDR3 nucleotide sequence: TGTGCCAGCAGTTTATACGACAGTGGGCGTCGGAACACTGAAGCTTTCTTT. Translated: CASSLYDSGRRNTEAFF.

The V call is TRBV9, the J call TRBJ2-3; 12 bases map to TRBD2. This CDR3 has 16 residues. Germline CDR1 and CDR2: SGDLS and YYNGEE. Trimming took 3 bases from V and 5 from J; bases not matched to a gene: 7. The CDR3 nucleotides read TGTGCCAGCAGCGCCTACCCGGGACTAGCGGGAGATACGCAGTATTTT. This translates into CASSAYPGLAGDTQYF.

J is TRBJ2-1 and V is TRBV4-3; 7 bases are a match to TRBD2. With 1 base clipped from V and 3 bases from J, the junction kept 6 bases outside the gene matches. The CDR3 covers 16 residues. CDR1 and CDR2 (germline): LGHNA, YSLEER. The CDR3 nucleotides are TGCGCCAGCAGCCAAGCAGTAGCGGGCAGCTACAATGAGCAGTTCTTC. Protein product: CASSQAVAGSYNEQFF.

This chain uses TRBV27 with TRBJ1-4; D possibly corresponds to TRBD1 (6 bases). The CDR3 is made up of 15 amino acids. CDR1 and CDR2 from the germline V gene are MNHEY and SMNVEV (reference sequence). The ends were cut back, 5 bases at V and 7 bases at J, with 17 bases in the middle. The CDR3, as DNA: TGTGCCAGCAGTATCACACGGGGGGCTGCTGAAAAACTGTTTTTT. It yields the protein CASSITRGAAEKLFF.

The gene calls are TRBV7-9 and TRBJ1-1; TRBD1 matches at 9 bases. V shed 5 bases and J 5 bases; nucleotides not matched to a gene: 9. The germline V gene has CDR1 SEHNR and CDR2 FQNEAQ (reference sequence). The CDR3 has 15 amino acids. This CDR3 reads CASSVPGTGRTEAFF. The CDR3 DNA is TGTGCCAGCAGCGTACCCGGGACAGGGCGGACTGAAGCTTTCTTT.

The rearrangement uses TRBV9 and TRBJ2-3, with D perhaps TRBD2 (6 bases). V lost 4 bases and J lost 5, with 17 bases in between. The CDR3 has 15 residues. In germline, CDR1 is SGDLS, CDR2 YYNGEE. As DNA, the CDR3 is TGTGCCAGCAGCCGGACCCCCGGGGGTGGAGATACGCAGTATTTT. Protein: CASSRTPGGGDTQYF.

The V and J genes are TRBV5-1 and TRBJ2-5; D is undetermined. Between the trimmed V and J ends, which lost 6 bases and 5 bases, there was a span of 5 bases. CDR3 size: 10 residues. Germline-derived CDR1 and CDR2 are SGHRS and YFSETQ. The CDR3 region has the DNA TGCGCCAGCACCCAGGAGACCCAGTACTTC. This encodes CASTQETQYF.

This chain links TRBV4-2 with TRBJ2-1, with D maybe TRBD1 (7 bases). Trimming cost V 1 base and J 14 bases, with 21 bases left between them. The CDR3 totals 15 residues. CDR1 LGHNA and CDR2 YNFKEQ come from the germline V gene. CDR3 sequence reads: CASSQAGTEARREFF. The CDR3 DNA reads as TGTGCCAGCAGCCAAGCCGGGACAGAAGCACGGAGGGAGTTCTTC.

The chain combines TRBV5-6 with TRBJ2-2; 8 bases are a match to TRBD2. Germline trimming cut 2 bases from V and 6 bases from J; bases unmatched to any gene: 6. CDR1 is SGHDT, CDR2 YYEEEE, per germline. This CDR3 has 15 amino acids. This CDR3 reads CASSFTGGPPGELFF. The CDR3 DNA is TGTGCCAGCAGCTTCACGGGGGGGCCCCCCGGGGAGCTGTTTTTT.

V is TRBV28 and J is TRBJ1-5; 8 bases agree with TRBD1. The CDR3 runs 16 residues. Germline V gene sequence: CDR1 MDHEN, CDR2 SYDVKM. Trimming at V came to 5 bases and at J to 3 bases, leaving 9 bases not matched to a gene. The CDR3 loop reads CASSPPGTGDNQPQHF. The CDR3 nucleotides read TGTGCCAGCAGTCCCCCCGGGACAGGAGACAATCAGCCCCAGCATTTT.

The rearrangement links TRBV27 to TRBJ2-1; no definite D call. The CDR3 runs 14 residues. Germline-derived CDR1 and CDR2 are MNHEY and SMNVEV (reference sequence). Trimming removed 7 bases at V and 0 bases at J, with 10 bases between. This chain's CDR3 is CASTSESSYNEQFF. CDR3 DNA sequence: TGTGCCAGCACCTCGGAGAGCTCCTACAATGAGCAGTTCTTC.

The genes are TRBV19 and TRBJ2-1, with a possible D match to TRBD1 (6 bases). V shed 3 bases and J shed 12 bases, with 15 bases lying between them. The length of the CDR3 is 13 residues. The germline gives CDR1 LNHDA, CDR2 SQIVND (reference sequence). The CDR3 loop is CASSMPGTIGQFF. The CDR3, as DNA: TGTGCCAGTAGTATGCCCGGGACAATTGGGCAGTTCTTC.

The rearrangement joins TRBV5-6 to TRBJ2-3, with D tentatively TRBD2 (5 bases). V gave up 4 bases and J gave up 0 bases, with 15 bases separating them. The CDR3 length is 16 residues. Looked up from germline, CDR1 is SGHDT and CDR2 is YYEEEE. CDR3 bases: TGTGCCAGCAGCCCTACGGAGAGGGTCAGCACAGATACGCAGTATTTT. Amino acid sequence: CASSPTERVSTDTQYF.

The chain has TRBV27 and TRBJ2-1; maybe TRBD1 (6 bases). This CDR3 is built from 13 residues. CDR1 is MNHEY, CDR2 SMNVEV, per germline (reference sequence). With 6 bases removed from V and 10 bases from J, the gap between germline ends came to 16 bases. The CDR3, as DNA: TGTGCCAGCAGGCTCGGTGGGACACTAGAGCAGTTCTTC. Its protein is CASRLGGTLEQFF.

The chain employs TRBV5-5 and TRBJ2-7, with D perhaps matching TRBD2 (5 bases). The ends were cut back, 4 bases at V and 3 bases at J, with 17 bases in the middle. There are 15 residues in the CDR3. Germline assignment: CDR1 SGHKS and CDR2 YYEKEE (reference sequence). CDR3 DNA: TGTGCCAGCAGCCTACCTTCCGGGAAGGTCTACGAGCAGTACTTC. Its translation is CASSLPSGKVYEQYF. The full variable domain, rest sourced from reference TRBV5-5 and TRBJ2-7, is DAGVTQSPTHLIKTRGQQVTLRCSPISGHKSVSWYQQVLGQGPQFIFQYYEKEERGRGNFPDRFSARQFPNYSSELNVNALLLGDSALYLCASSLPSGKVYEQYFGPGTRLTVT.

The chain has TRBV9 and TRBJ2-3; possible D gene TRBD2, 5 bases. Germline CDR1 and CDR2: SGDLS and YYNGEE. The CDR3 runs to 13 residues. V was trimmed by 7 bases and J by 5 bases, leaving 14 bases between them. CDR3 loop: CASGEGGLDTQYF. The CDR3 DNA is TGTGCCAGCGGTGAGGGTGGGTTAGATACGCAGTATTTT.

Remarks on this clone: The junction differs from germline at one of its ends, possibly a read error. The CDR3 bases are TGTGCCAGCAGCTTAGCCACGGGACTAGCGGAAGTACGTTTT. This translates into CASSLATGLAEVRF. This rearrangement joins TRBV7-2 to TRBJ2-3; 11 bases line up with TRBD2. The germline gives CDR1 SGHTA, CDR2 FQGNSA. The CDR3 covers 14 residues.

J is TRBJ2-1 and V is TRBV30, with D possibly TRBD1 on 6 matching bases. The CDR3 covers 18 residues. Germline lookup yields CDR1 GTSNPN and CDR2 SVGIG (reference sequence). V was clipped by 1 base and J by 0 bases, with 19 bases between them. CDR3 in DNA: TGTGCCTGGAGTGGACAGGTCCCCGACAGGATCTCCTACAATGAGCAGTTCTTC. It translates to CAWSGQVPDRISYNEQFF.

This chain joins TRBV4-1 and TRBJ1-5, with a weak D call TRBD1 (5 bases). The CDR3 consists of 14 residues. Germline V gene lookup returns CDR1 MGHRA and CDR2 YSYEKL. Trimming stripped 0 bases from V and 7 bases from J, with 10 bases between. CDR3 region: CASSQEGGDQPQHF. CDR3 DNA: TGCGCCAGCAGCCAAGAAGGAGGGGACCAGCCCCAGCATTTT.

The chain carries TRBV9 and TRBJ2-7, with TRBD1 identical over 7 bases. V lost 3 bases to trimming and J lost 2 bases; unmatched junction nucleotides: 8. CDR1 is SGDLS and CDR2 is YYNGEE in the germline V gene. The CDR3 has 15 amino acids. The DNA of the CDR3 is TGTGCCAGCAGCGAGGGACAGACCGTAACCTACGAGCAGTACTTC. It encodes CASSEGQTVTYEQYF.

This clone has a handful of counts. The chain employs TRBV6-5 and TRBJ1-1, with 7 bases fitting TRBD1. Unmatched junction bases numbered 8, after V lost 0 bases and J lost 4 bases. Germline CDR1 and CDR2: MNHEY and SVGAGI. The CDR3 sequence is 16 residues long. The chain's CDR3 is CASSYSRGGGPTEAFF. DNA for the CDR3: TGTGCCAGCAGTTACTCGAGAGGGGGCGGACCCACTGAAGCTTTCTTT.